This TCR beta chain was captured by sequencing in a study of T-cell reconstitution after alpha-beta-depleted transplantation in children. The study, taken as a whole, reports: Expanded clones from the graft, numbering several hundred, reportedly supplied alpha-beta T cells about two months after transplant.

Regarding this clonotype: The antigen is not known.

The CDR3 length is 16 residues. V dropped 2 bases and J dropped 6 bases, with 17 bases sitting between them. CDR1 SGHTA and CDR2 FQGTGA come from the germline V gene. During its preparation, the TCRbeta library received unique molecular identifiers. TCRdb re-derived calls from the PCR reads in MiXCR, one entry per CDR3 protein. The sample holds 500,000 to 600,000 distinct CDR3 sequences, roughly 27% seen once. This specimen consisted of PBMCs, obtained before TCRalphabeta/CD19-depleted stem cell transplant. The sequence derives from a boy under two years old with Wiskott-Aldrich syndrome, due to receive a stem cell transplant. The J gene is TRBJ2-1, the V gene TRBV7-3; a possible D gene is TRBD1 (5 bases). The CDR3 protein is CASSLVLRSQGNEQFF. DNA of the CDR3: TGTGCCAGCAGCTTAGTCCTCAGGAGTCAGGGCAATGAGCAGTTCTTC.